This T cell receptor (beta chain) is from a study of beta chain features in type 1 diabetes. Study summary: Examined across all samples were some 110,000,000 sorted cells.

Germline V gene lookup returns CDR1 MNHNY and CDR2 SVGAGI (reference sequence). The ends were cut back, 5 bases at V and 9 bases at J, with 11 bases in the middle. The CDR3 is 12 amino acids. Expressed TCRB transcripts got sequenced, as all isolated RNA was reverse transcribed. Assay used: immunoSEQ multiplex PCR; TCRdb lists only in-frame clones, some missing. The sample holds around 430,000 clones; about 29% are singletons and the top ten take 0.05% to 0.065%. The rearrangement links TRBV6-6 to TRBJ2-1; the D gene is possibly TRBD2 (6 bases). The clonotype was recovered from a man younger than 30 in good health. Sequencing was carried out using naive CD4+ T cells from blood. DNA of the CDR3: TGTGCCAGCAGTCCCGGGGGAGGTGAGCAGTTCTTC. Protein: CASSPGGGEQFF.